This TCR beta chain emerged from a study of T-cell reconstitution after alpha-beta-depleted transplantation in children. The TCRbeta library incorporated unique molecular identifiers. TCRdb re-analysed the PCR reads in MiXCR, keeping a single row per CDR3 protein. The sample lists approximately 200,000 distinct CDR3 sequences; roughly 15% were seen once. The length of the CDR3 is 18 residues. With 4 bases clipped from V and 1 base from J, the junction kept 14 bases outside the gene matches. Germline lookup yields CDR1 MGHDK and CDR2 SYGVNS. This TCR came from a human donor who donated a stem cell graft to a child with acute lymphoblastic leukemia. The genes are TRBV25-1 and TRBJ2-7, with 9 bases that match TRBD1. The sample in question was PBMCs from the stem cell graft donor, obtained from the stem cell graft. The CDR3 DNA is TGTGCCAGCAGTGTGGGGACAGGGAGGCCGCTCCCTTCCTACGAGCAGTACTTC. It translates to CASSVGTGRPLPSYEQYF.